This T cell receptor (beta chain) appears in the sequencing data of a study of T cell responses to AZD1222 COVID-19 vaccine. Overall study: Both about-4-week and about-12-week second-dose recipients were combined.

TCRdb keeps only in-frame clones here, not all; method: immunoSEQ multiplex PCR. The sample has about 120,000 clones; 80% to 90% are singletons. The CDR3 totals 13 residues. The J segment lost 4 bases and the V segment lost 3 bases, leaving 2 bases of the junction unmatched. The germline V gene encodes CDR1 LGHDT and CDR2 YNNKEL (reference sequence). The receptor's source is an adult in good health. The sample here was peripheral blood, taken on day 0 of AZD1222 vaccination. The chain is built from TRBV3-1 (or the pseudogene TRBV3-2) and TRBJ1-2; 7 nucleotides line up with TRBD1. This CDR3 reads CASSHQGVYGYTF. As DNA, the CDR3 is TGTGCCAGCAGCCATCAGGGGGTCTATGGCTACACCTTC.